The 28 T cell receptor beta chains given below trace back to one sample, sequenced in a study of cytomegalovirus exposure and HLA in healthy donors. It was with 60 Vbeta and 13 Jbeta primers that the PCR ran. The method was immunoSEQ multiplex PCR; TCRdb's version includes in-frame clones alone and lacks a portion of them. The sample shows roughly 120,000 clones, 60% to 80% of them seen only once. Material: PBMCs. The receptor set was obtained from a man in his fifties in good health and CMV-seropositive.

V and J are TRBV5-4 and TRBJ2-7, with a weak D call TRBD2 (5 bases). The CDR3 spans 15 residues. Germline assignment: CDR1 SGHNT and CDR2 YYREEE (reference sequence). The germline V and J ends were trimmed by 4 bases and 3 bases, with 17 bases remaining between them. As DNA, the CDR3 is TGTGCCAGCAGCCTTATACCGGGGTCCGTCTACGAGCAGTACTTC. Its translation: CASSLIPGSVYEQYF.

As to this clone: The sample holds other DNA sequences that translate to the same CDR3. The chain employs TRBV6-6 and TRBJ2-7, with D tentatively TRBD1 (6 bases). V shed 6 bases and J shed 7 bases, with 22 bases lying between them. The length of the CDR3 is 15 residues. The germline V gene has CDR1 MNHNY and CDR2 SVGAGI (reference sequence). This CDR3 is CASRYRSQGLGEQYF. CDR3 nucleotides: TGTGCCAGCAGGTACCGGAGCCAGGGGCTAGGGGAGCAGTACTTC.

The CDR3 loop reads CASTKGEGQPQHF. CDR3 nucleotides: TGTGCCAGCACCAAGGGAGAAGGACAGCCCCAGCATTTT. This chain joins TRBV28 and TRBJ1-5; D not certain. The CDR3 is made up of 13 amino acids. The germline V gene encodes CDR1 MDHEN and CDR2 SYDVKM. The V and J ends lost 7 bases and 7 bases respectively, with 14 bases between them.

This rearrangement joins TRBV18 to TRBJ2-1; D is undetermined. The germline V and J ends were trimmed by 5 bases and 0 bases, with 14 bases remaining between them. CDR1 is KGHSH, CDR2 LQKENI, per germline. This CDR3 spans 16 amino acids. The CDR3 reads CASSARHASSYNEQFF. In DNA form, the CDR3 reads TGTGCCAGCTCAGCCCGACACGCCAGCTCCTACAATGAGCAGTTCTTC.

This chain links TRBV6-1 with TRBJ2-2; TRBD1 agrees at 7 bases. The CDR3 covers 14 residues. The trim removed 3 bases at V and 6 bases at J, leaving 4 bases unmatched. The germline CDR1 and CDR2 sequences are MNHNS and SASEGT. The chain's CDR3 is CASSDYRGAGELFF. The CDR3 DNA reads TGTGCCAGCAGTGATTACAGGGGCGCCGGGGAGCTGTTTTTT.

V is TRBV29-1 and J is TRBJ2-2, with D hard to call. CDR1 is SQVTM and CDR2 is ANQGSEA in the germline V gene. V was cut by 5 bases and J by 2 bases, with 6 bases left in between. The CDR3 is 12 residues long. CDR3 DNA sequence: TGCAGCGTTACAATCAACACCGGGGAGCTGTTTTTT. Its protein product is CSVTINTGELFF.

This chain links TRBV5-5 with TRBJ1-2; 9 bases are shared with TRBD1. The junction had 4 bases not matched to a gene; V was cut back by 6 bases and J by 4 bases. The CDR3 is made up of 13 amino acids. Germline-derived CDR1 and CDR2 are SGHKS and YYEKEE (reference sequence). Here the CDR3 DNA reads TGTGCCAGCAACCCGGACAGGGGCTATGGCTACACCTTC. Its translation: CASNPDRGYGYTF.

CDR3 residues: CASTLHNEQFF. As DNA, the CDR3 is TGTGCCAGTACCCTTCACAATGAGCAGTTCTTC. The chain couples TRBV19 to TRBJ2-1, with D unclear. V lost 7 bases and J lost 5, with 6 bases in between. The CDR3 contains 11 residues. The germline CDR1 and CDR2 sequences are LNHDA and SQIVND (reference sequence).

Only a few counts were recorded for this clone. DNA for the CDR3: TGTGCCACCCTGAGGACAGAGGGTTCACCCCTCCACTTT. Its translation: CATLRTEGSPLHF. The genes are TRBV2 and TRBJ1-6, with D tentatively TRBD1 (6 bases). CDR1 is SNHLY, CDR2 FYNNEI, per germline. V was pared by 10 bases and J by 9 bases, with 16 bases between. The CDR3 has 13 residues.

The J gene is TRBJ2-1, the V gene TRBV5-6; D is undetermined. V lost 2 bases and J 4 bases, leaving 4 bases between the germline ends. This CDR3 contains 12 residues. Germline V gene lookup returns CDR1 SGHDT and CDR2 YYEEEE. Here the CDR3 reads CASSFSYNEQFF. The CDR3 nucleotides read TGTGCCAGCAGCTTCAGTTACAATGAGCAGTTCTTC.

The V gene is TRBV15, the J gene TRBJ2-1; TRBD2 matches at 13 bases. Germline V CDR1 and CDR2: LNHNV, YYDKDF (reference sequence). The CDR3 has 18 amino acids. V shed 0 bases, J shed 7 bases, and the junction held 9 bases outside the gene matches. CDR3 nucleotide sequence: TGTGCCACCAGCAGAGATCCGACTAGCGGGGGGTCATGGAATGAGCAGTTCTTC. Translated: CATSRDPTSGGSWNEQFF.

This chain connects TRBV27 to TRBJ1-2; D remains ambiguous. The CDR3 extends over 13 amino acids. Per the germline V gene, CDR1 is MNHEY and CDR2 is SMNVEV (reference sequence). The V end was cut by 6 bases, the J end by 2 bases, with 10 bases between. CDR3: CASRPGGNYGYTF. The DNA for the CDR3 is TGTGCCAGCAGGCCAGGAGGGAACTATGGCTACACCTTC.

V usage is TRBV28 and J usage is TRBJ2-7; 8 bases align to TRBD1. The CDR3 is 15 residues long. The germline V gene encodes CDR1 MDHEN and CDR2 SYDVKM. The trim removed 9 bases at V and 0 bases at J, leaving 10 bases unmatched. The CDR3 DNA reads TGTGCCAGAACAGATTACAGGGGGACCTCCTACGAGCAGTACTTC. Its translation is CARTDYRGTSYEQYF.

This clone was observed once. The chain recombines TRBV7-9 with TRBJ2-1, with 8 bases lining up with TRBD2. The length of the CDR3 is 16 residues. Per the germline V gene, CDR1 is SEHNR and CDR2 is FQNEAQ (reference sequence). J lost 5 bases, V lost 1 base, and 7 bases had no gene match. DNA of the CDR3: TGTGCCAGCAGCTTAGGTTCGGGAGGGCCTGACAATGAGCAGTTCTTC. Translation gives CASSLGSGGPDNEQFF.

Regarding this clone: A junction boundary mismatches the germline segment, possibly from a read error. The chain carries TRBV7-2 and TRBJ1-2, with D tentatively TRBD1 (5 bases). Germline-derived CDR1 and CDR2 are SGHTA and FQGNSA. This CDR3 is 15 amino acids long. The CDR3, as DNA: TGTGCCAGCACCTTAAGATTGGGGGGTAACTATGGCTGCACCTTC. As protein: CASTLRLGGNYGCTF.

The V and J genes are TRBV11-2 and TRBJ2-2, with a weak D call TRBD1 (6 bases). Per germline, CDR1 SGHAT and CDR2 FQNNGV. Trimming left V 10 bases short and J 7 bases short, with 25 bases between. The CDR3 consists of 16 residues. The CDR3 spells CATRSPGTPLIGELFF. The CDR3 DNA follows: TGTGCCACCAGAAGCCCCGGGACACCGTTAATCGGGGAGCTGTTTTTT.

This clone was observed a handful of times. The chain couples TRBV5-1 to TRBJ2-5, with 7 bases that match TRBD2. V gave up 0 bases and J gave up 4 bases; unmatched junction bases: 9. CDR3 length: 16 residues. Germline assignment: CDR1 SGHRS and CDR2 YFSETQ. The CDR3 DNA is TGCGCCAGCAGCTTGGAAGCCTCGGGGAGGGGAGAGACCCAGTACTTC. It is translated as CASSLEASGRGETQYF.

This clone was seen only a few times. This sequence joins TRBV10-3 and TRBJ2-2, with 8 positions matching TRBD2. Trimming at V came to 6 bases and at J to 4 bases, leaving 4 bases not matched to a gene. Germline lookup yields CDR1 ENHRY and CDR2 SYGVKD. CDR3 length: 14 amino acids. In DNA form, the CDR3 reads TGTGCCATCAGGCGGGGGGAAGGCACCGGGGAGCTGTTTTTT. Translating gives CAIRRGEGTGELFF.

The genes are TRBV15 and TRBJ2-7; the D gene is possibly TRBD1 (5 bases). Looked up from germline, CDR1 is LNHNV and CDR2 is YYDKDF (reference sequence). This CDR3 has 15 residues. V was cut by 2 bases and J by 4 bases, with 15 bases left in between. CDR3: CATSRPISGIYEQYF. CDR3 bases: TGTGCCACCAGCAGACCAATTTCAGGGATTTACGAGCAGTACTTC.

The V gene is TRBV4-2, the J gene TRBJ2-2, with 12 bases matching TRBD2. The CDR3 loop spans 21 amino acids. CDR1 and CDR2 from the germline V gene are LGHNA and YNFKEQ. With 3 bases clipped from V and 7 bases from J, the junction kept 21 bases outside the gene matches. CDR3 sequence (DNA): TGTGCCAGCAGCCATACGGGACTAGCGGGTCTCGTCCAGGCTCGTGGCGGGGAGCTGTTTTTT. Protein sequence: CASSHTGLAGLVQARGGELFF.

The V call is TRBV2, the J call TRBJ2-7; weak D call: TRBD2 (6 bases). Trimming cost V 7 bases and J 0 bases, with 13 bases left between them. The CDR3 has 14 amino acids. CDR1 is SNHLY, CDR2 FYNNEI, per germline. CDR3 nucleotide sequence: TGTGCCAGCATGTCAGGAGGGAGCTCCTACGAGCAGTACTTC. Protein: CASMSGGSSYEQYF. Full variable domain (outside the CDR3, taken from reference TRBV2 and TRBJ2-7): EPEVTQTPSHQVTQMGQEVILRCVPISNHLYFYWYRQILGQKVEFLVSFYNNEISEKSEIFDDQFSVERPDGSNFTLKIRSTKLEDSAMYFCASMSGGSSYEQYFGPGTRLTVT.

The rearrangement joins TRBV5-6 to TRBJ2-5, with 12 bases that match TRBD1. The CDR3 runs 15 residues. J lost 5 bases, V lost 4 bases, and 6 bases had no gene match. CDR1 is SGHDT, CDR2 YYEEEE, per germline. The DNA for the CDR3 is TGTGCCAGCAGCCGTGGGACAGGGGGCGCGGAGACCCAGTACTTC. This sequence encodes CASSRGTGGAETQYF.

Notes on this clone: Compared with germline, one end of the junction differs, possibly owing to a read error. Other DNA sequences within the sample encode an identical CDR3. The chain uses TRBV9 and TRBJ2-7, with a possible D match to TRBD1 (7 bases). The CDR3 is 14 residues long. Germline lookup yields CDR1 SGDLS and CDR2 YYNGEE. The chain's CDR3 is CASSVTGSGYEQYF. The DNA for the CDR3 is TGCGCCAGCAGCGTGACAGGGAGCGGGTACGAGCAGTACTTC.

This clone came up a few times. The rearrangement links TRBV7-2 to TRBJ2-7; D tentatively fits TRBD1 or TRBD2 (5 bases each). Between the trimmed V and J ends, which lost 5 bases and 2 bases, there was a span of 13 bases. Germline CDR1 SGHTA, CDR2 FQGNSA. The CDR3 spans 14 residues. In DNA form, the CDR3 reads TGTGCCAGCAGCGTAGGGGCCGGGGCCTACGAGCAGTACTTC. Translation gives CASSVGAGAYEQYF.

The CDR3 DNA follows: TGTGCCAGCAGCTTGGCCGCGACAGGGAGCAATCAGCCCCAGCATTTT. Amino acids: CASSLAATGSNQPQHF. The chain couples TRBV5-5 to TRBJ1-5, with 7 bases that match TRBD1. The junction had 4 bases not matched to a gene; V was cut back by 0 bases and J by 1 base. The germline V gene has CDR1 SGHKS and CDR2 YYEKEE (reference sequence). This CDR3 contains 16 residues.

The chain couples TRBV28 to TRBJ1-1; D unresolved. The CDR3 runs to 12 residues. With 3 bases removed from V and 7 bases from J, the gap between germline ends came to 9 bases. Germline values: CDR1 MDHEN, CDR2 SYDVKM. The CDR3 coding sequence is TGTGCCAGCAGTTTCGGAGTGGATGAAGCTTTCTTT. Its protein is CASSFGVDEAFF. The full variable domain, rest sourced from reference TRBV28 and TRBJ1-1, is DVKVTQSSRYLVKRTGEKVFLECVQDMDHENMFWYRQDPGLGLRLIYFSYDVKMKEKGDIPEGYSVSREKKERFSLILESASTNQTSMYLCASSFGVDEAFFGQGTRLTVV.

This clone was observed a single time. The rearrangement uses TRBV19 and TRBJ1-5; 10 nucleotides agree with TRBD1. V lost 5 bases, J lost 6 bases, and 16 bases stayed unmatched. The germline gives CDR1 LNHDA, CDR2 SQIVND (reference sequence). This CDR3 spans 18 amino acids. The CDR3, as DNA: TGTGCCAGTAGTCCGAAGGCCCTGGGACAGGGGACAGGTCAGCCCCAGCATTTT. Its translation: CASSPKALGQGTGQPQHF.

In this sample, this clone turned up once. DNA of the CDR3: TGTGCCAGCAGCTTAGGGCCGGGAAACACCATATATTTT. This sequence encodes CASSLGPGNTIYF. This rearrangement joins TRBV11-2 to TRBJ1-3, with no clear D. V was clipped by 1 base and J by 4 bases, with 5 bases between them. The CDR3 runs to 13 residues. In germline, CDR1 is SGHAT, CDR2 FQNNGV.